This T cell receptor (beta chain) was found in a study of PD-1 blockade in classical Hodgkin lymphoma. Points from the study as a whole: The CD4+ diversity rise by C4D1 was clearest in complete responders. Reported findings placed baseline TCR diversity lower in newly diagnosed patients (compared with healthy donors). Possible causes of repertoire differences, disease activity or prior therapy, remain undefined.

The data were produced by immunoSEQ multiplex PCR, yet TCRdb's version contains in-frame clones alone and is incomplete. The sample lists about 32,000 clones; about 90% were seen once. The CDR3 runs 13 residues. The J segment lost 4 bases and the V segment lost 6 bases, leaving 3 bases of the junction unmatched. CDR1 is ENHRY and CDR2 is SYGVKD in the germline V gene. With respect to this clone: The antigen remains undetermined.

Indicated time point: cycle 4 day 1 (C4D1), after 6 weeks of nivolumab. The patients all showed relapse after autologous stem cell transplantation, while their brentuximab vedotin exposure varied. From thawed PBMCs, CD4+ T cells were purified using magnetic negative selection. Reported best responses ranged across complete response, partial response or progressive disease. The rearrangement joins TRBV10-3 to TRBJ1-2; 9 bases line up with TRBD1. Sequences were derived from CD4+ T cells from blood, sampled before the fourth cycle of nivolumab. The clonotype was recovered from a human donor with classical Hodgkin lymphoma. The CDR3 loop reads CAISPGQGYGYTF. CDR3 sequence (DNA): TGTGCCATCAGCCCGGGACAGGGCTATGGCTACACCTTC.